These 15 T cell receptor beta chains were sequenced from one sample in a study of response to subunit inactivated influenza vaccine (dated by TCRdb to about 2018). Library creation used RT-PCR. Instrument on record: Illumina HiSeq 2500. TCRdb trimmed the raw reads at Q25, called clones with MiXCR and kept productive beta chains. CDR3 protein duplicates are merged, each entry listing the most common genes and DNA. This sample lists hundreds of thousands of distinct CDR3 sequences; approximately 13% were detected once. The ten top clones hold 5.5% to 7% of the sample. The source material was PBMCs from blood, sampled 14 to 15 days before vaccination. Every receptor here comes from a man aged 50 to 59 who received an inactivated influenza vaccine. Donor details come from another sample of the same person, matched by shared clones.

This rearrangement joins TRBV24-1 to TRBJ2-1; TRBD2 might be the D (6 bases). V lost 8 bases, J lost 2 bases, and 12 bases lay in between. The germline V gene has CDR1 KGHDR and CDR2 SFDVKD. CDR3 length: 14 amino acids. CDR3 loop: CATTRGEPYNEQFF. The DNA for the CDR3 is TGTGCCACCACGCGCGGGGAGCCCTACAATGAGCAGTTCTTC.

This clonotype occurred a few times. CDR3 residues: CASQLDRGPAHQPQHF. DNA for the CDR3: TGTGCCAGTCAACTCGACAGGGGGCCCGCTCATCAGCCCCAGCATTTT. V is TRBV28 and J is TRBJ1-5, with TRBD1 matching 10 bases. Trimming removed 9 bases from V and 5 bases from J; junction bases left unmatched: 13. Germline V gene data show CDR1 as MDHEN and CDR2 as SYDVKM. The length of the CDR3 is 16 residues.

The table lists this clonotype with a few counts. The rearrangement links TRBV7-2 to TRBJ2-1, with unresolved D. This CDR3 is 12 amino acids long. The V end was cut by 2 bases, the J end by 8 bases, with 7 bases between. Germline V lookup: CDR1 SGHTA, CDR2 FQGNSA. CDR3 in amino acids: CASSLLTDEQFF. DNA for the CDR3: TGTGCCAGCAGCTTACTTACCGATGAGCAGTTCTTC.

The table lists this clonotype with a few counts. V is TRBV6-5 and J is TRBJ2-7, with D unclear. V was trimmed by 0 bases and J by 1 base, leaving 10 bases between them. CDR3 size: 15 residues. Germline CDR1 and CDR2: MNHEY and SVGAGI. CDR3 amino acids: CASSYSIPMSYEQYF. CDR3 nucleotides: TGTGCCAGCAGTTACTCGATTCCCATGTCCTACGAGCAGTACTTC.

This clonotype has more than one count but fewer than ten. This chain connects TRBV20-1 to TRBJ2-5; D remains unclear. The germline gives CDR1 DFQATT, CDR2 SNEGSKA (reference sequence). V was cut by 2 bases and J by 7 bases, with 8 bases left in between. The CDR3 is 11 amino acids. The CDR3 region is CSARSSGTQYF. Written as DNA, the CDR3 is TGCAGTGCTAGATCGTCCGGGACCCAGTACTTC.

This clonotype was seen more than once but under ten times. This chain connects TRBV21-1 to TRBJ2-1; the table calls TRBD2, which could not be checked here. TRBV21-1 is termed a pseudogene. This CDR3 has 16 residues. Here the CDR3 DNA reads TGTGCCAGCAGCCGCTGGAGGACTGGTATCTACAATGAGCAGTTCTTC. This codes for CASSRWRTGIYNEQFF.

This clonotype was counted only a few times. The chain has TRBV28 and TRBJ2-5, with TRBD1 matching over 9 bases. V lost 7 bases, J lost 3 bases, and 6 bases stayed unmatched. This CDR3 has 14 amino acids. Germline V CDR1 and CDR2: MDHEN, SYDVKM. In DNA, the CDR3 is TGTGCCAGCACCGGGACAGGGAACAAAGAGACCCAGTACTTC. Encoded protein: CASTGTGNKETQYF. Using reference TRBV28 and TRBJ2-5 for the parts outside the CDR3, the full variable domain is DVKVTQSSRYLVKRTGEKVFLECVQDMDHENMFWYRQDPGLGLRLIYFSYDVKMKEKGDIPEGYSVSREKKERFSLILESASTNQTSMYLCASTGTGNKETQYFGPGTRLLVL.

The chain has TRBV19 and TRBJ2-5; 7 bases line up with TRBD1. This CDR3 has 14 residues. Germline loops: CDR1 LNHDA, CDR2 SQIVND (reference sequence). V shed 5 bases, J shed 2 bases, and the junction held 5 bases outside the gene matches. The CDR3 is CASSLPTGQETQYF. In DNA form, the CDR3 reads TGTGCCAGTAGTCTACCGACAGGGCAAGAGACCCAGTACTTC.

The V gene is TRBV4-1, the J gene TRBJ2-3; D tentatively fits TRBD1 or TRBD2 (6 bases each). The CDR3 extends over 15 amino acids. CDR1 is MGHRA, CDR2 YSYEKL, per germline. V was cut by 5 bases and J by 3 bases, with 15 bases left in between. CDR3 sequence: CASSGYPGATDTQYF. CDR3 nucleotides: TGCGCCAGCAGCGGGTACCCGGGGGCAACAGATACGCAGTATTTT.

The genes are TRBV2 and TRBJ2-7; TRBD1 matches at 7 bases. CDR3 size: 14 residues. Germline V gives CDR1 SNHLY, CDR2 FYNNEI. Unmatched junction bases numbered 9, after V lost 5 bases and J lost 5 bases. CDR3 region: CASSITGAWDEQYF. Written as DNA, the CDR3 is TGTGCCAGCAGTATAACAGGGGCCTGGGACGAGCAGTACTTC.

The chain joins TRBV10-3 to TRBJ2-1; D gene ambiguous. Looked up from germline, CDR1 is ENHRY and CDR2 is SYGVKD. The length of the CDR3 is 14 residues. V lost 7 bases and J lost 0, with 10 bases in between. CDR3 nucleotides: TGTGCCATCACCGAGCAGGCCTCCTACAATGAGCAGTTCTTC. The encoded protein is CAITEQASYNEQFF.

This sequence joins TRBV12-3 or TRBV12-4 and TRBJ2-3; 9 nucleotides match TRBD2. The CDR3 has 15 amino acids. After removal of 3 bases from V and 0 bases from J, the junction contained 1 base not matched to a gene. The CDR3 protein is CASSFGLASTDTQYF. The CDR3 nucleotides read TGTGCCAGCAGTTTCGGACTAGCGAGCACAGATACGCAGTATTTT.

V gene TRBV6-5 combines with J gene TRBJ2-7; 7 bases agree with TRBD1. Germline CDR1 and CDR2: MNHEY and SVGAGI. The J segment lost 2 bases and the V segment lost 4 bases, leaving 11 bases of the junction unmatched. CDR3 length: 16 residues. CDR3 region: CASSFTRGHRTYEQYF. CDR3 bases: TGTGCCAGCAGTTTCACGAGGGGGCACAGGACCTACGAGCAGTACTTC.

There are a few counts of this clonotype. The genes are TRBV18 and TRBJ1-2; 7 bases map to TRBD1. V lost 3 bases, J lost 0 bases, and 19 bases stayed unmatched. The germline gives CDR1 KGHSH, CDR2 LQKENI. The CDR3 is 20 amino acids. The CDR3 region has the DNA TGTGCCAGCTCACCCAAACTAGATCCGGGACAGAGTCCTCCTAACTATGGCTACACCTTC. As protein: CASSPKLDPGQSPPNYGYTF.

The rearrangement links TRBV9 to TRBJ2-2, with D unclear. The CDR3 loop spans 15 amino acids. Germline V CDR1 and CDR2: SGDLS, YYNGEE. The V and J ends lost 3 bases and 6 bases respectively, with 15 bases between them. The CDR3 loop is CASSETLHNPGELFF. The CDR3 region has the DNA TGTGCCAGCAGCGAGACCTTACATAACCCCGGGGAGCTGTTTTTT.